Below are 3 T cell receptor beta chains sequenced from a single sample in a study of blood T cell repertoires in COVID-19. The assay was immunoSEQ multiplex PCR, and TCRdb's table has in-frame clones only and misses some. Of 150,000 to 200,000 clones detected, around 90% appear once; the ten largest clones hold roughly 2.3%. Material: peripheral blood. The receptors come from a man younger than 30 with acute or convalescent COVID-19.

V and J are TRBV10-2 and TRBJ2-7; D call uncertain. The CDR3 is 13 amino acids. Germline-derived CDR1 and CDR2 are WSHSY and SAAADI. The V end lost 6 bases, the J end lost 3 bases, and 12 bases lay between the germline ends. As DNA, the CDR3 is TGCGCCAGCAGAACCGGAAACTACTACGAGCAGTACTTC. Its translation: CASRTGNYYEQYF.

Written as DNA, the CDR3 is TGCGCCAGCAGCTTGGGACCCCCAGCGACTGAAGCTTTCTTT. Protein: CASSLGPPATEAFF. The chain couples TRBV5-1 to TRBJ1-1; D gene unclear. Germline loops: CDR1 SGHRS, CDR2 YFSETQ. This CDR3 region has 14 residues. Trimming cost V 0 bases and J 5 bases, with 11 bases left between them.

CDR3 nucleotide sequence: TGTGCCAGCAGCCAAGCATTTGCTGGCTCGGGGAGGGACACTGAAGCTTTCTTT. Its translation is CASSQAFAGSGRDTEAFF. The V call is TRBV3-1 (or the pseudogene TRBV3-2), the J call TRBJ1-1; D gene ambiguous. With 1 base removed from V and 3 bases from J, the gap between germline ends came to 21 bases. This CDR3 has 18 residues. CDR1 is LGHDT and CDR2 is YNNKEL in the germline V gene (reference sequence).